This TCR beta chain is from a study of T cells expressing NK-cell markers. Study details: In sorted CD3+CD56+NKG2C+, CD3+CD56+NKG2C- and CD3+CD56-NKG2C+ T cells, TCR beta repertoires were obtained.

Per the germline V gene, CDR1 is MNHEY and CDR2 is SMNVEV (reference sequence). CDR3 length: 16 residues. TCRdb re-analyzed the 5' RACE reads; it lists each CDR3 protein once, without DNA. The clone table shows 350,000 to 450,000 distinct CDR3 sequences, with the ten largest holding roughly 5.2%. The sequence was collected from a man aged 18-70 years in good health. Sequenced input: blood T cells: a sorted CD56 or NKG2C T cell subset, CD4+ or CD8+ T cells, or bulk PBMC T cells (not recorded which). The rearrangement links TRBV27 to TRBJ1-6; TCRdb's D call of TRBD1 is untestable without DNA. The CDR3 loop reads CASSPNSRQGTSPLHF.